The 28 T cell receptor beta chains below come from one sample, sequenced in a study of persistence of HIV-infected CD4 T cells. Their recognized antigens are unknown. This was the immunoSEQ version 4 assay in survey mode. Clones were read by immunoSEQ multiplex PCR, and TCRdb kept only the in-frame ones, dropping some. Here the sample spans approximately 44,000 clones, about 89% being singletons. Nonspecific anti-CD3/anti-CD28 bead stimulation represents the broad CD4+ T cell repertoire. Responding CD4+ T cells were sorted by upregulation of both CD40 ligand and CD69. Here the sequenced sample was CD4+ T cells sorted from PBMCs after roughly 18-hour stimulation, taken from a patient who received antiretroviral therapy. These receptors originate from an adult man with HIV who was CMV-seropositive.

This clone was recorded a few times. The chain recombines TRBV27 with TRBJ1-1; D is ambiguous. The V gene lost 6 bases and the J gene lost 0 bases, with 11 bases spanning the gap. Germline loops: CDR1 MNHEY, CDR2 SMNVEV (reference sequence). This CDR3 has 14 residues. The CDR3 reads CASRMGSMNTEAFF. CDR3 sequence (DNA): TGTGCCAGCAGGATGGGGTCCATGAACACTGAAGCTTTCTTT.

V and J are TRBV19 and TRBJ1-5; 7 positions match TRBD1. After removal of 6 bases from V and 5 bases from J, the junction contained 10 bases not matched to a gene. CDR1 LNHDA and CDR2 SQIVND come from the germline V gene (reference sequence). CDR3 length: 15 residues. The CDR3, as DNA: TGTGCCAGTAGGGGACTTGACAGGGATTATCAGCCCCAGCATTTT. This codes for CASRGLDRDYQPQHF.

The V and J genes are TRBV12-2 and TRBJ2-2; TRBD2 was called by the table and not checked on the DNA. TRBV12-2 represents a pseudogene. The CDR3 consists of 21 residues. This chain's CDR3 is CASRLAGLGTSGGRDTGELFF. The CDR3 DNA follows: TGTGCAAGTCGCTTAGCGGGGTTGGGGACTAGCGGGGGAAGAGACACCGGGGAGCTGTTTTTT.

This sequence joins TRBV2 and TRBJ1-5; D ambiguous. The CDR3 loop spans 15 amino acids. The germline CDR1 and CDR2 sequences are SNHLY and FYNNEI. Trimming stripped 6 bases from V and 0 bases from J, with 12 bases between. The CDR3 DNA is TGTGCCAGCAGCCTTACGGGCGTTAGCAATCAGCCCCAGCATTTT. Translating it yields CASSLTGVSNQPQHF.

CDR3 in amino acids: CASSEGLTYEQYF. The CDR3 bases are TGCGCCAGCAGTGAGGGGTTAACCTACGAGCAGTACTTC. This rearrangement joins TRBV10-1 to TRBJ2-7, with no clear D. Trimming took off 2 bases at V and 2 bases at J, with 7 bases between the two ends. Looked up from germline, CDR1 is WNHNN and CDR2 is SYGVQD (reference sequence). The CDR3 has 13 amino acids.

V usage is TRBV5-4 and J usage is TRBJ1-1; maybe TRBD1 (5 bases). Trimming took 3 bases from V and 0 from J, leaving 12 bases between them. This CDR3 has 15 amino acids. Germline V gene lookup returns CDR1 SGHNT and CDR2 YYREEE (reference sequence). CDR3 in amino acids: CASSWGDFLNTEAFF. CDR3 coding DNA: TGTGCCAGCAGCTGGGGGGACTTCTTGAACACTGAAGCTTTCTTT.

Here the CDR3 DNA reads TGCGCCAGCCGGGGGACGGAGAATGAAAAACTGTTTTTT. Its protein is CASRGTENEKLFF. The gene calls are TRBV5-1 and TRBJ1-4, with D maybe TRBD1 (5 bases). The CDR3 length is 13 residues. Germline CDR1 and CDR2: SGHRS and YFSETQ. V was pared by 7 bases and J by 5 bases, with 12 bases between.

The genes are TRBV5-5 and TRBJ1-1, with D possibly being TRBD1 (5 bases). CDR1 is SGHKS, CDR2 YYEKEE, per germline (reference sequence). CDR3 length: 16 amino acids. Trimming stripped 1 base from V and 0 bases from J, with 13 bases between. The CDR3 loop reads CASSLTRQNMNTEAFF. DNA for the CDR3: TGTGCCAGCAGCTTGACCCGACAGAATATGAACACTGAAGCTTTCTTT.

The chain couples TRBV19 to TRBJ1-4; D is possibly TRBD1 (6 bases). Trimming pared 7 bases from V and 8 bases from J, leaving 23 bases between. The CDR3 has 16 amino acids. The V gene's germline CDR1 is LNHDA and CDR2 SQIVND (reference sequence). The CDR3 here is CASTTVYVGGEEKLFF. Written as DNA, the CDR3 is TGTGCCAGTACCACCGTATACGTAGGGGGAGAGGAAAAACTGTTTTTT.

The chain uses TRBV18 and TRBJ2-7, with 11 positions matching TRBD1. V lost 5 bases and J lost 5; bases outside the gene matches: 5. The CDR3 is 14 residues long. Germline loops: CDR1 KGHSH, CDR2 LQKENI. The CDR3 region is CASSELDRGHEQYF. CDR3 coding DNA: TGTGCCAGCTCAGAGCTGGACAGGGGGCACGAGCAGTACTTC.

The chain combines TRBV3-1 (or the pseudogene TRBV3-2) with TRBJ1-1; D remains ambiguous. Germline loops: CDR1 LGHDT, CDR2 YNNKEL (reference sequence). V gave up 1 base and J gave up 0 bases, with 6 bases separating them. The CDR3 has 14 amino acids. The DNA for the CDR3 is TGTGCCAGCAGCCAAGTAGGAGTGAACACTGAAGCTTTCTTT. It encodes CASSQVGVNTEAFF.

The chain has TRBV21-1 and TRBJ1-6; the table calls TRBD1, which could not be checked here. TRBV21-1 is described as a pseudogene. This CDR3 has 17 amino acids. This CDR3 is CASSPPTGKHGGSPLHF. DNA of the CDR3: TGTGCCAGCAGCCCTCCGACAGGGAAACACGGTGGTTCACCCCTCCACTTT.

The chain recombines TRBV18 with TRBJ2-1; 11 positions match TRBD1. The CDR3 spans 15 residues. Germline V gene lookup returns CDR1 KGHSH and CDR2 LQKENI. Losses at the gene ends were 3 bases for V and 8 bases for J; bases not matched to a gene: 6. CDR3 in amino acids: CASSPRTGGLDEQFF. Here the CDR3 DNA reads TGTGCCAGCTCACCCAGGACAGGGGGCTTGGATGAGCAGTTCTTC.

This chain connects TRBV19 to TRBJ2-3; D might be TRBD2 (6 bases). The CDR3 sequence is 16 residues long. Between the trimmed V and J ends, which lost 7 bases and 7 bases, there was a span of 24 bases. Germline CDR1 LNHDA, CDR2 SQIVND (reference sequence). The CDR3 is CASNSVGRGMTNTQYF. In nucleotides, the CDR3 is TGTGCCAGTAATAGTGTTGGGCGGGGTATGACAAATACGCAGTATTTT.

The chain has TRBV7-6 and TRBJ2-2; weak D call: TRBD1 (5 bases). The CDR3 extends over 16 amino acids. The germline gives CDR1 SGHVS, CDR2 FNYEAQ. Trimming removed 3 bases at V and 0 bases at J, with 11 bases between. The CDR3 DNA sequence: TGTGCCAGCAGCTTCAGGACACAGGCGAACACCGGGGAGCTGTTTTTT. Translated, it gives CASSFRTQANTGELFF.

This rearrangement joins TRBV15 to TRBJ1-2; TRBD1 agrees at 11 bases. The CDR3 is 16 residues long. Germline assignment: CDR1 LNHNV and CDR2 YYDKDF (reference sequence). After removal of 3 bases from V and 5 bases from J, the junction contained 8 bases not matched to a gene. In nucleotides, the CDR3 is TGTGCCACCAGCAGCGCGCCGGGACAGGGGGGTTATGGCTACACCTTC. Amino acids: CATSSAPGQGGYGYTF.

J is TRBJ2-4 and V is TRBV2; 8 positions match TRBD2. Germline V gene data show CDR1 as SNHLY and CDR2 as FYNNEI. Trimming took 7 bases from V and 7 from J; bases not matched to a gene: 24. This CDR3 spans 19 amino acids. CDR3 in amino acids: CASTRVGGTSSSGRNIQYF. The CDR3 DNA reads TGTGCCAGCACCCGGGTAGGCGGGACTAGTTCATCCGGGCGTAACATTCAGTACTTC.

The chain joins TRBV4-2 to TRBJ1-1; perhaps TRBD1 as D (5 bases). V lost 1 base, J lost 6 bases, and 15 bases lay in between. The CDR3 is 15 residues long. CDR1 is LGHNA and CDR2 is YNFKEQ in the germline V gene. The CDR3 sequence: CASSQGEGPIPEAFF. As DNA, the CDR3 is TGTGCCAGCAGCCAAGGAGAGGGGCCAATCCCTGAAGCTTTCTTT.

The chain carries TRBV6-1 and TRBJ1-4; D gene unclear. The CDR3 length is 14 residues. In germline, CDR1 is MNHNS, CDR2 SASEGT. V shed 1 base and J shed 3 bases, with 6 bases lying between them. Written as DNA, the CDR3 is TGTGCCAGCAGTGAAGGGCAGTCTAATGAAAAACTGTTTTTT. Amino acid sequence: CASSEGQSNEKLFF.

The genes are TRBV29-1 and TRBJ1-2; D may be TRBD1 (5 bases). Trimming shortened V by 5 bases and J by 0 bases, and 10 bases separated the two germline ends. The CDR3 has 13 amino acids. Germline assignment: CDR1 SQVTM and CDR2 ANQGSEA. The chain's CDR3 is CSVIGDSNYGYTF. DNA for the CDR3: TGCAGCGTTATTGGGGACTCTAACTATGGCTACACCTTC.

The rearrangement uses TRBV27 and TRBJ1-6; D is unclear. Germline CDR1 reads MNHEY; CDR2 reads SMNVEV (reference sequence). Trimming took 2 bases from V and 0 from J, leaving 14 bases between them. This CDR3 spans 18 amino acids. The CDR3, as DNA: TGTGCCAGCAGTTTAGGGCGGTGGATGAGCTCCTATAATTCACCCCTCCACTTT. Encoded protein: CASSLGRWMSSYNSPLHF.

This clone has more than one count but fewer than ten. The chain joins TRBV10-3 to TRBJ1-1; 10 positions match TRBD1. Germline lookup yields CDR1 ENHRY and CDR2 SYGVKD. V shed 5 bases, J shed 6 bases, and the junction held 6 bases outside the gene matches. This CDR3 region has 14 residues. The CDR3 sequence is CAISYRDRGAEAFF. The CDR3 nucleotides are TGTGCCATCAGTTACCGGGACAGGGGAGCTGAAGCTTTCTTT.

The V and J genes are TRBV6-5 and TRBJ2-3; D is unclear. Germline CDR1 is MNHEY and CDR2 is SVGAGI. CDR3 size: 14 residues. Trimming shortened V by 2 bases and J by 3 bases, and 9 bases separated the two germline ends. CDR3 DNA sequence: TGTGCCAGCAGTTACCGCGACGGGACAGATACGCAGTATTTT. Protein sequence: CASSYRDGTDTQYF.

This chain connects TRBV6-5 to TRBJ1-2; D is unresolved. Per germline, CDR1 MNHEY and CDR2 SVGAGI. CDR3 size: 15 residues. Trimming removed 9 bases from V and 0 bases from J, with 17 bases in between. For the CDR3, the DNA is TGTGCCAGTTCGTACTCGGGCCTGTCTAACTATGGCTACACCTTC. This sequence encodes CASSYSGLSNYGYTF.

This chain connects TRBV28 to TRBJ1-6; the match to TRBD1 covers 7 bases. The V segment lost 4 bases and the J segment 3 bases; nucleotides outside the gene matches: 9. This CDR3 has 17 amino acids. In germline, CDR1 is MDHEN, CDR2 SYDVKM. The CDR3 loop reads CASSSTGQILYNSPLHF. The DNA of the CDR3 is TGTGCCAGCAGTTCAACGGGACAGATTCTCTATAATTCACCCCTCCACTTT.

This chain uses TRBV28 with TRBJ2-7; 9 positions match TRBD1. Germline lookup yields CDR1 MDHEN and CDR2 SYDVKM. The ends lost 4 bases at V and 6 bases at J; junction bases unmatched: 4. There are 13 residues in the CDR3. The CDR3 loop reads CASSSGQGSEQYF. The CDR3 nucleotides read TGTGCCAGCAGTTCGGGACAGGGAAGCGAGCAGTACTTC.

The V and J genes are TRBV12-2 and TRBJ1-1; TRBD1 is taken as the D call from the table, unchecked against the DNA. TRBV12-2 is deemed a pseudogene. This CDR3 contains 21 residues. The CDR3 sequence: CASRRPPSLDRGAITNTEAFF. The CDR3 region has the DNA TGTGCAAGTCGCCGTCCTCCTTCTCTCGACAGGGGCGCAATTACGAACACTGAAGCTTTCTTT.

The chain uses TRBV27 and TRBJ2-3, with 7 bases matching TRBD2. V shed 3 bases, J shed 0 bases, and the junction held 6 bases outside the gene matches. The CDR3 consists of 16 residues. Germline V CDR1 and CDR2: MNHEY, SMNVEV (reference sequence). Here the CDR3 reads CASSFRWTSSTDTQYF. DNA of the CDR3: TGTGCCAGCAGTTTCCGATGGACTAGTAGCACAGATACGCAGTATTTT.